This T cell receptor beta chain was captured in a study of technical replicates of blood from a few donors. The germline V gene encodes CDR1 SEHNR and CDR2 FQNEAQ (reference sequence). With 5 bases removed from V and 4 bases from J, the gap between germline ends came to 6 bases. The CDR3 loop spans 12 amino acids. Using immunoSEQ multiplex PCR, the repertoire was profiled, and TCRdb retains in-frame clones only, with some absent. Of 70,000 or so clones in the sample, nearly 99% were seen once. The chain links TRBV7-9 to TRBJ2-1, with D hard to call. The clonotype comes from a human donor in good health. Sequenced sample: T cells isolated from PBMCs. CDR3 loop: CASSPLYNEQFF. The CDR3 nucleotides read TGTGCCAGCAGCCCACTATACAATGAGCAGTTCTTC.